These 27 T cell receptor beta chains originate from one sample sequenced in a study of identical twins. A single record per CDR3 protein comes from TCRdb applying MiXCR to the 5' RACE reads. The repertoire includes approximately 470,000 distinct CDR3 sequences, 13% to 15% of them detected once, and 0.5% to 0.65% sits in the top ten. These data were also filed under a second study, of yellow fever vaccine responses in identical twins.

The specimen sequenced was CD4+ T cells sorted from blood. The source of these receptors is a woman under 30 in good health.

The CDR3 sequence: CASLSDSSRTEAFF. In DNA form, the CDR3 reads TGTGCCAGCCTATCGGACAGCTCGAGGACTGAAGCTTTCTTT. The V call is TRBV6-1, the J call TRBJ1-1, with D perhaps matching TRBD1 (6 bases). With 8 bases removed from V and 5 bases from J, the gap between germline ends came to 18 bases. Looked up from germline, CDR1 is MNHNS and CDR2 is SASEGT. This CDR3 comprises 14 residues.

This clonotype turned up a few times. The chain has TRBV5-1 and TRBJ2-5; 9 nucleotides agree with TRBD2. This CDR3 is 16 amino acids long. After removal of 1 base from V and 5 bases from J, the junction contained 9 bases not matched to a gene. Germline CDR1 is SGHRS and CDR2 is YFSETQ. The CDR3, as DNA: TGCGCCAGCAGCTTGCGGGCTAGCGGGATAGGCGAGACCCAGTACTTC. This codes for CASSLRASGIGETQYF.

This clonotype was counted a few times. The V and J genes are TRBV20-1 and TRBJ2-5, with a possible D match to TRBD1 (5 bases). V lost 1 base, J lost 0 bases, and 12 bases lay in between. Per germline, CDR1 DFQATT and CDR2 SNEGSKA (reference sequence). The CDR3 is made up of 15 amino acids. This CDR3 reads CSARGRGLHQETQYF. The CDR3 coding sequence is TGCAGTGCTAGAGGAAGGGGCCTGCACCAAGAGACCCAGTACTTC.

This rearrangement joins TRBV20-1 to TRBJ2-7; D possibly corresponds to TRBD2 (6 bases). The V gene's germline CDR1 is DFQATT and CDR2 SNEGSKA (reference sequence). This CDR3 is built from 19 residues. V dropped 3 bases and J dropped 3 bases, with 30 bases sitting between them. CDR3 in DNA: TGCAGTGCTAGTCCGCCTTTCGCGGAGGGGCTGAGGCGATACTACGAGCAGTACTTC. Translating it yields CSASPPFAEGLRRYYEQYF.

The V and J genes are TRBV4-1 and TRBJ2-5; no firm D call. V dropped 2 bases and J dropped 3 bases, with 13 bases sitting between them. From germline, CDR1 is MGHRA and CDR2 YSYEKL. The CDR3 is made up of 15 amino acids. The CDR3 is CASSQSGYSKETQYF. DNA of the CDR3: TGCGCCAGCAGCCAATCCGGGTATTCCAAAGAGACCCAGTACTTC.

This clonotype has a handful of counts. The chain has TRBV12-3 or TRBV12-4 and TRBJ1-6; no definite D call. CDR3 size: 13 residues. Trimming removed 6 bases from V and 6 bases from J, with 9 bases in between. The CDR3 coding sequence is TGTGCCAGCAGCCAGAATGGTAATTCACCCCTCCACTTT. Translation: CASSQNGNSPLHF.

In DNA, the CDR3 is TGTGCCAGCAGCCCTAGCGCAGGGGCTTTCACAGATACGCAGTATTTT. Amino acids: CASSPSAGAFTDTQYF. The genes are TRBV7-2 and TRBJ2-3; D may match TRBD1 or TRBD2 (6 bases each). The CDR3 has 16 amino acids. Germline V gives CDR1 SGHTA, CDR2 FQGNSA. V lost 5 bases to trimming and J lost 2 bases, with 17 bases between them.

The V call is TRBV11-2, the J call TRBJ1-1, with 7 bases that match TRBD1. Germline CDR1 reads SGHAT; CDR2 reads FQNNGV. CDR3 length: 15 residues. With 5 bases clipped from V and 4 bases from J, the junction kept 10 bases outside the gene matches. The chain's CDR3 is CASSRRQGRRTEAFF. The CDR3 DNA follows: TGTGCCAGCAGCCGAAGACAGGGAAGGCGCACTGAAGCTTTCTTT.

The chain uses TRBV6-1 and TRBJ2-1; 8 nucleotides match TRBD2. This CDR3 contains 15 residues. V shed 6 bases, J shed 0 bases, and the junction held 4 bases outside the gene matches. Germline assignment: CDR1 MNHNS and CDR2 SASEGT. This CDR3 is CASRKSGSSYNEQFF. CDR3 sequence (DNA): TGTGCCAGCAGAAAGAGCGGGAGCTCCTACAATGAGCAGTTCTTC.

This clonotype came up many times. The chain employs TRBV10-3 and TRBJ2-3; no reliable D call. The germline CDR1 and CDR2 sequences are ENHRY and SYGVKD. The CDR3 covers 11 residues. V was pared by 6 bases and J by 1 base, with 2 bases between. The CDR3: CAISGTDTQYF. The CDR3 DNA reads TGTGCCATCAGCGGCACAGATACGCAGTATTTT.

The table lists this clonotype with many counts. The V and J genes are TRBV29-1 and TRBJ2-1, with 11 bases matching TRBD2. The germline V gene encodes CDR1 SQVTM and CDR2 ANQGSEA. V trimming: 5 bases; J trimming: 4 bases; junction bases outside the gene matches: 4. This CDR3 region has 14 residues. The CDR3 DNA follows: TGCAGCGTTAAGACTAGCGGGATGTACAATGAGCAGTTCTTC. Its protein is CSVKTSGMYNEQFF.

This rearrangement joins TRBV24-1 to TRBJ2-1; tentative D call: TRBD2 (6 bases). Between the trimmed V and J ends, which lost 1 base and 0 bases, there was a span of 9 bases. This CDR3 has 16 amino acids. Per the germline V gene, CDR1 is KGHDR and CDR2 is SFDVKD. CDR3: CATSDLNGSSYNEQFF. The CDR3 nucleotides read TGTGCCACCAGTGATTTAAACGGGAGCTCCTACAATGAGCAGTTCTTC.

This clonotype was detected a few times. CDR3 nucleotides: TGTGCCAGCAGCTTTGCCGGGCTAACGGTGGTCTACGAGCAGTACTTC. Translated: CASSFAGLTVVYEQYF. This rearrangement joins TRBV5-6 to TRBJ2-7; the D is unclear. The germline V gene encodes CDR1 SGHDT and CDR2 YYEEEE. The CDR3 spans 16 residues. V lost 2 bases, J lost 3 bases, and 18 bases lay in between.

The chain combines TRBV29-1 with TRBJ2-5; no definite D call. This CDR3 has 12 amino acids. Germline lookup yields CDR1 SQVTM and CDR2 ANQGSEA. V dropped 1 base and J dropped 7 bases, with 10 bases sitting between them. The CDR3 DNA reads as TGCAGCGTTGAAGCGGGTAGTGGGACCCAGTACTTC. It specifies CSVEAGSGTQYF.

This clonotype has just a few counts. CDR3 DNA: TGTGCCACCAGTGACGACGGACGGGCCTCTGGGGCCAACGTCCTGACTTTC. Its protein is CATSDDGRASGANVLTF. V and J are TRBV24-1 and TRBJ2-6; D gene uncertain. V was pared by 4 bases and J by 0 bases, with 12 bases between. CDR1 is KGHDR, CDR2 SFDVKD, per germline. This CDR3 comprises 17 residues.

This clonotype was seen a few times. The chain has TRBV20-1 and TRBJ2-1; TRBD2 matches at 10 bases. V trimming: 3 bases; J trimming: 7 bases; junction bases outside the gene matches: 9. CDR3 length equals 15 residues. Germline V gene data show CDR1 as DFQATT and CDR2 as SNEGSKA (reference sequence). CDR3 sequence: CSASRLAGVSNEQFF. DNA of the CDR3: TGCAGTGCTAGCCGGCTAGCGGGAGTATCAAATGAGCAGTTCTTC.

The sample holds a few counts of this clonotype. This chain joins TRBV6-5 and TRBJ2-7, with D unresolved. This CDR3 is 15 amino acids long. Trimming removed 2 bases at V and 1 base at J, with 12 bases between. Germline V gene data show CDR1 as MNHEY and CDR2 as SVGAGI. The DNA for the CDR3 is TGTGCCAGCAGTTACACAGCACCGGGTTCCTACGAGCAGTACTTC. The encoded protein is CASSYTAPGSYEQYF.

This clonotype was recorded a few times. V is TRBV27 and J is TRBJ1-5, with D unclear. With 3 bases removed from V and 3 bases from J, the gap between germline ends came to 9 bases. The CDR3 spans 14 residues. The germline gives CDR1 MNHEY, CDR2 SMNVEV (reference sequence). DNA of the CDR3: TGTGCCAGCAGTTTTCACGGTGCCAATCAGCCCCAGCATTTT. The encoded protein is CASSFHGANQPQHF.

This clonotype was seen a handful of times. V usage is TRBV6-1 and J usage is TRBJ2-5, with a possible D match to TRBD2 (5 bases). Trimming took 4 bases from V and 1 from J, leaving 10 bases between them. The germline CDR1 and CDR2 sequences are MNHNS and SASEGT. The CDR3 has 14 residues. The CDR3 spells CASSVGRGQETQYF. CDR3 in DNA: TGTGCCAGCAGTGTAGGACGGGGCCAAGAGACCCAGTACTTC.

This clonotype was observed at least ten times. The DNA for the CDR3 is TGTGCCAGCAGTTTACCAGGGGTTGGCTATGGCTACACCTTC. Its protein product is CASSLPGVGYGYTF. V is TRBV28 and J is TRBJ1-2; possible D gene TRBD1, 6 bases. The CDR3 spans 14 residues. V was clipped by 2 bases and J by 4 bases, with 11 bases between them. Germline CDR1 is MDHEN and CDR2 is SYDVKM.

This chain joins TRBV20-1 and TRBJ2-5, with 16 bases aligning to TRBD2. After removal of 3 bases from V and 0 bases from J, the junction contained 7 bases not matched to a gene. CDR1 DFQATT and CDR2 SNEGSKA come from the germline V gene (reference sequence). This CDR3 contains 18 residues. DNA of the CDR3: TGCAGTGCTAGTACGGGGACTAGCGGGGGGGAGTACCAAGAGACCCAGTACTTC. This gives the protein CSASTGTSGGEYQETQYF.

At least ten counts were recorded for this clonotype. The chain recombines TRBV29-1 with TRBJ1-5; TRBD1 is a possible D gene (6 bases). Germline lookup yields CDR1 SQVTM and CDR2 ANQGSEA. The CDR3 is 14 residues long. V gave up 6 bases and J gave up 6 bases, with 18 bases separating them. The DNA of the CDR3 is TGCAGCGTACTCACAGGGTATAGTAGTCAGCCCCAGCATTTT. Translating it yields CSVLTGYSSQPQHF.

This clonotype was recorded a few times. V and J are TRBV5-1 and TRBJ2-6, with D perhaps matching TRBD2 (6 bases). With 4 bases removed from V and 0 bases from J, the gap between germline ends came to 11 bases. The CDR3 length is 16 residues. Looked up from germline, CDR1 is SGHRS and CDR2 is YFSETQ. The CDR3 is CASSLEGFSGANVLTF. DNA of the CDR3: TGCGCCAGCAGCCTGGAGGGGTTCTCTGGGGCCAACGTCCTGACTTTC. Based on the CDR3 plus reference TRBV5-1 and TRBJ2-6, the full variable domain is KAGVTQTPRYLIKTRGQQVTLSCSPISGHRSVSWYQQTPGQGLQFLFEYFSETQRNKGNFPGRFSGRQFSNSRSEMNVSTLELGDSALYLCASSLEGFSGANVLTFGAGSRLTVL.

This clonotype was seen a few times. The chain carries TRBV3-1 and TRBJ2-3, with 9 bases aligning to TRBD1. Trimming removed 4 bases from V and 0 bases from J; junction bases left unmatched: 5. Germline V CDR1 and CDR2: LGHDT, YNNKEL (reference sequence). The CDR3 is made up of 16 amino acids. The CDR3 spells CASSLGDRASTDTQYF. The DNA of the CDR3 is TGTGCCAGCAGCCTTGGGGACAGGGCTAGCACAGATACGCAGTATTTT.

This rearrangement joins TRBV11-2 to TRBJ2-2, with D possibly being TRBD2 (6 bases). Germline CDR1 and CDR2: SGHAT and FQNNGV. The CDR3 covers 17 residues. Trimming removed 5 bases from V and 5 bases from J, with 21 bases in between. Written as DNA, the CDR3 is TGTGCCAGCAGCCCCGGTGGCGGGATCGCCAGGACCGGGGAGCTGTTTTTT. Translated: CASSPGGGIARTGELFF.

This sequence joins TRBV20-1 and TRBJ2-1; D remains unclear. V was shortened by 2 bases and J by 8 bases, with 13 bases between the two germline ends. Germline values: CDR1 DFQATT, CDR2 SNEGSKA (reference sequence). This CDR3 comprises 13 residues. The CDR3 reads CSARTGRVDEQFF. Written as DNA, the CDR3 is TGCAGTGCTAGAACCGGAAGGGTGGATGAGCAGTTCTTC.

This sequence joins TRBV24-1 and TRBJ2-1, with 12 bases lining up with TRBD2. CDR1 and CDR2 from the germline V gene are KGHDR and SFDVKD. With V trimmed by 3 bases and J by 4 bases, 6 bases remained unmatched. This CDR3 comprises 17 residues. This CDR3 is CATSDMTGTSGYNEQFF. The CDR3 DNA follows: TGTGCCACCAGTGATATGACCGGGACTAGCGGGTACAATGAGCAGTTCTTC.